A selection of T cell receptor beta chains follows, all from one sample in a study of blood T cell repertoires in COVID-19. Assay used: immunoSEQ multiplex PCR; TCRdb lists only in-frame clones, some missing. This table holds around 60,000 clones, around 89% found once. The specimen sequenced was peripheral blood. The receptors originated from a human donor with active COVID-19. The donor label of this sample is uncertain. Each CDR3 is given with its conserved first and last residue. D genes are given only for firm matches. Size tells how often a clone was seen (once, few, many) or the class of an expanded clone, and some rows leave it out.

D gene	clone size	V gene	J gene	CDR3 protein	CDR3 DNA
TRBD1	.	TRBV9	TRBJ1-2	CASSVVPGTATGYTF	TGTGCCAGCAGCGTAGTACCCGGGACAGCAACTGGCTACACCTTC
TRBD2	.	TRBV29-1	TRBJ2-3	CSVDPGGDTDTQYF	TGCAGCGTTGACCCCGGGGGGGACACAGATACGCAGTATTTT
.	.	TRBV9	TRBJ2-7	CASSTLQVSEQYF	TGTGCCAGCAGCACCTTACAGGTATCCGAGCAGTACTTC
TRBD1	.	TRBV9	TRBJ2-7	CASSPRTGDEQYF	TGTGCCAGCAGCCCCCGGACAGGGGACGAGCAGTACTTC
.	.	TRBV11-2	TRBJ2-7	CASSPNLYEQYF	TGTGCCAGCAGCCCTAACCTCTACGAGCAGTACTTC
.	.	TRBV6-1	TRBJ2-2	CASSEGGGPGELFF	TGTGCCAGCAGTGAAGGGGGGGGCCCCGGGGAGCTGTTTTTT
.	.	TRBV7-2	TRBJ1-1	CASSEARGYATEAFF	TGTGCCAGCAGCGAAGCCAGGGGCTACGCCACTGAAGCTTTCTTT
TRBD1	.	TRBV27	TRBJ1-2	CASSSILQGEQGYTF	TGTGCCAGCAGTAGTATCCTACAGGGGGAGCAGGGCTACACCTTC
TRBD2	few	TRBV4-3	TRBJ2-1	CASSQDWATSGHNEQFF	TGCGCCAGCAGCCAAGATTGGGCGACTAGCGGTCACAATGAGCAGTTCTTC
TRBD2	.	TRBV7-3	TRBJ2-3	CASSLTASGRGSDTQYF	TGTGCCAGCAGCTTAACAGCTAGCGGGAGGGGTTCAGATACGCAGTATTTT
.	.	TRBV21-1	TRBJ2-3	CASSKEGGQGCSFSTDTQYF	TGTGCCAGCAGCAAAGAGGGGGGACAGGGATGTTCTTTTAGCACAGATACGCAGTATTTT
.	medium-sized	TRBV6-2/TRBV6-3	TRBJ2-2	CASSYSREMWTGELFF	TGTGCCAGCAGTTACTCCCGGGAAATGTGGACCGGGGAGCTGTTTTTT
.	.	TRBV12-2	TRBJ2-3	CASRLAGRESSTDTQYF	TGTGCAAGTCGCTTAGCGGGGCGGGAATCTAGCACAGATACGCAGTATTTT